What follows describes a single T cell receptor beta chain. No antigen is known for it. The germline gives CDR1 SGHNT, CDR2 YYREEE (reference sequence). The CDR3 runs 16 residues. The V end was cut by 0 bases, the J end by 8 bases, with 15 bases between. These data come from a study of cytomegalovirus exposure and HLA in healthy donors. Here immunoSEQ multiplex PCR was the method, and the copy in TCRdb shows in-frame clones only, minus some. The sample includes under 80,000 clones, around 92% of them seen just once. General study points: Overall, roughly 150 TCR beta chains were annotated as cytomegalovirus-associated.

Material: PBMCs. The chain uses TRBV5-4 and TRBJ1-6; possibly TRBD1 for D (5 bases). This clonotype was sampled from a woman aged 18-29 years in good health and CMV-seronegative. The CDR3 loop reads CASSLAGGRWYSPLHF. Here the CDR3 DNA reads TGTGCCAGCAGCTTGGCCGGGGGACGATGGTATTCACCCCTCCACTTT.